The 21 T cell receptor beta chains in this list originate from one sample, sequenced in a study of T cells in Graves' hyperthyroidism and ophthalmopathy. Amplified TCR beta CDR3 regions derived from RNA transcripts. The TCR CDR3 was amplified in a first-round RT-PCR using the HTBI primer set. Each CDR3 protein gets one entry after TCRdb re-called the multiplex PCR reads with MiXCR. Of roughly 840,000 distinct CDR3 sequences detected, 38% appear once; the ten largest clones hold 7.5% to 9.5%. Sequenced input: blood. These receptors originate from a man younger than 35 with Graves' hyperthyroidism.

This clonotype was seen only a few times. The J gene is TRBJ2-2, the V gene TRBV7-9; the D is unclear. The CDR3 totals 13 residues. Trimming stripped 7 bases from V and 7 bases from J, with 13 bases between. Germline V gene data show CDR1 as SEHNR and CDR2 as FQNEAQ (reference sequence). This CDR3 is CASTFPVDGELFF. CDR3 nucleotide sequence: TGTGCCAGCACCTTCCCGGTGGACGGGGAGCTGTTTTTT.

As to this clonotype: A junction end diverges from the germline sequence, so it may reflect a read error. This chain links TRBV7-2 with TRBJ1-4; D not certain. CDR1 is SGHTA, CDR2 FQGNSA, per germline. CDR3 size: 11 residues. CDR3 in DNA: TGTGCCAACAGCTTCGAAGGGAGTCTCCTTTTT. Protein product: CANSFEGSLLF. Drawing the rest from reference TRBV7-2 and TRBJ1-4, the complete variable domain is GAGVSQSPSNKVTEKGKDVELRCDPISGHTALYWYRQSLGQGLEFLIYFQGNSAPDKSGLPSDRFSAERTGGSVSTLTIQRTQQEDSAVYLCANSFEGSLLFGSGTQLSVL.

This clonotype was seen only a few times. V gene TRBV6-1 combines with J gene TRBJ1-3; 8 bases fit TRBD1. The J segment lost 2 bases and the V segment lost 7 bases, leaving 10 bases of the junction unmatched. This CDR3 contains 16 residues. From germline, CDR1 is MNHNS and CDR2 SASEGT. The CDR3 reads CASTRNPGGPGNTIYF. The CDR3 DNA sequence: TGTGCCAGCACTCGTAACCCAGGGGGCCCTGGAAACACCATATATTTT.

A remark on this clonotype: At one end, the junction sequence differs from germline, possibly due to a read error. The gene calls are TRBV7-9 and TRBJ2-7, with 13 bases lining up with TRBD2. The CDR3 is 16 amino acids. Germline lookup yields CDR1 SEHNR and CDR2 FQNEAQ (reference sequence). The CDR3 is CASSPRTSGSAGELYF. CDR3 DNA: TGTGCCAGCAGCCCCCGGACTAGCGGGAGCGCCGGGGAGCTGTACTTC.

In DNA form, the CDR3 reads TGTGCCAGCAGTTTTGCGGGATTTTGGACTCTCAGCTCCCCCCAGCATTTT. This encodes CASSFAGFWTLSSPQHF. This rearrangement joins TRBV12-3 or TRBV12-4 to TRBJ1-5, with D hard to call. CDR3 length equals 17 residues. V lost 3 bases to trimming and J lost 10 bases, with 25 bases between them.

The chain couples TRBV29-1 to TRBJ1-1; D gene uncertain. V was clipped by 5 bases and J by 1 base, with 8 bases between them. Germline V CDR1 and CDR2: SQVTM, ANQGSEA. This CDR3 contains 12 residues. For the CDR3, the DNA is TGCAGCGTTCTTCCCGGGAACACTGAAGCTTTCTTT. This encodes CSVLPGNTEAFF.

This clonotype occurred many times. The V gene is TRBV15, the J gene TRBJ1-3; D call uncertain. Between the trimmed V and J ends, which lost 0 bases and 3 bases, there was a span of 9 bases. The CDR3 runs to 15 residues. The V gene's germline CDR1 is LNHNV and CDR2 YYDKDF (reference sequence). The CDR3: CATSRDRVGGNTIYF. The CDR3 nucleotides read TGTGCCACCAGCAGAGATCGGGTCGGTGGAAACACCATATATTTT.

This clonotype was seen many times. The chain has TRBV2 and TRBJ2-2; D is ambiguous. Trimming removed 4 bases from V and 0 bases from J, with 12 bases in between. The CDR3 covers 16 residues. Germline V gene data show CDR1 as SNHLY and CDR2 as FYNNEI. The CDR3: CASSVYGVSNTGELFF. The CDR3 nucleotides are TGTGCCAGCAGTGTTTATGGGGTGTCGAACACCGGGGAGCTGTTTTTT.

This clonotype has more than one count but fewer than ten. This chain uses TRBV4-3 with TRBJ1-1; TRBD1 matches at 9 bases. Germline V gene sequence: CDR1 LGHNA, CDR2 YSLEER. The CDR3 runs 17 residues. The V and J ends lost 3 bases and 0 bases, in that order; junction bases with no gene match: 8. The CDR3: CASSHLPGQGLNTEAFF. Here the CDR3 DNA reads TGCGCCAGCAGCCATCTCCCGGGACAGGGATTGAACACTGAAGCTTTCTTT.

V usage is TRBV9 and J usage is TRBJ2-5; D assignment may be TRBD1 or TRBD2 (5 bases each). V lost 4 bases to trimming and J lost 5 bases, with 18 bases between them. The CDR3 totals 15 residues. Germline lookup yields CDR1 SGDLS and CDR2 YYNGEE. CDR3 DNA sequence: TGTGCCAGCAGCACCCAGGGCGGGCTGGTTGAGACCCAGTACTTC. Its translation is CASSTQGGLVETQYF.

A few counts support this clonotype. V gene TRBV19 combines with J gene TRBJ2-7; D is ambiguous. Germline lookup yields CDR1 LNHDA and CDR2 SQIVND (reference sequence). V shed 8 bases and J shed 2 bases, with 13 bases lying between them. This CDR3 contains 13 residues. CDR3 coding DNA: TGTGCCAGTGCAGCCCAAACCACCTACGAGCAGTACTTC. It is translated as CASAAQTTYEQYF.

This chain links TRBV5-4 with TRBJ1-6, with D maybe TRBD1 (5 bases). Germline V gives CDR1 SGHNT, CDR2 YYREEE (reference sequence). V was cut by 7 bases and J by 7 bases, with 12 bases left in between. CDR3 size: 13 residues. This chain's CDR3 is CASRTDTNSPLHF. The CDR3 bases are TGTGCCAGCCGGACGGACACAAATTCACCCCTCCACTTT.

This clonotype was seen at least ten times. The V and J genes are TRBV2 and TRBJ1-3; the match to TRBD1 covers 7 bases. The J segment lost 2 bases and the V segment lost 5 bases, leaving 3 bases of the junction unmatched. The length of the CDR3 is 14 residues. CDR1 and CDR2 (germline): SNHLY, FYNNEI. The CDR3 nucleotides read TGTGCCAGCAGTAACGACAGGGCTGGAAACACCATATATTTT. Protein product: CASSNDRAGNTIYF.

This clonotype came up a few times. The chain employs TRBV14 and TRBJ2-5; a weak D match, TRBD2 (7 bases). The CDR3 has 16 amino acids. Trimming took 0 bases from V and 5 from J, leaving 16 bases between them. Germline V CDR1 and CDR2: SGHDN, FVKESK. The CDR3, as DNA: TGTGCCAGCAGCCAAGATGGTATCGGGGGGCTGGAGACCCAGTACTTC. It encodes CASSQDGIGGLETQYF.

This clonotype was observed a handful of times. The chain employs TRBV28 and TRBJ1-2; D unresolved. The V gene's germline CDR1 is MDHEN and CDR2 SYDVKM. The germline V and J ends were trimmed by 3 bases and 3 bases, with 11 bases remaining between them. The CDR3 spans 14 residues. The CDR3 region has the DNA TGTGCCAGCAGTTTTTCGGAGGAGGACTATGGCTACACCTTC. Protein product: CASSFSEEDYGYTF.

As concerns this clonotype: A read error is possible here, since a much larger clone lies one base away. The chain is built from TRBV24-1 and TRBJ2-7, with 7 bases lining up with TRBD1. This CDR3 is built from 15 residues. Germline values: CDR1 KGHDR, CDR2 SFDVKD. The V and J ends lost 5 bases and 3 bases, in that order; junction bases with no gene match: 9. DNA for the CDR3: TGTGCCACCAGTGGTTCTCGAGGGGGCATCTACGAGCAGTACTTC. It yields the protein CATSGSRGGIYEQYF.

In its sample, this clonotype was seen many times. The CDR3 DNA reads TGTGCCAGCAGTGATTTACCCGGCGGGGGTCAGCCCCAGCATTTT. Its protein product is CASSDLPGGGQPQHF. The chain recombines TRBV2 with TRBJ1-5; the D gene is possibly TRBD1 (5 bases). Germline CDR1 SNHLY, CDR2 FYNNEI. V was cut by 3 bases and J by 6 bases, with 15 bases left in between. The CDR3 contains 15 residues.

At least ten counts were recorded for this clonotype. The CDR3 DNA reads TGTGCCAGCAGCCTCGGTTCTACCGGGGCCAACGTCCTGACTTTC. Translated, it gives CASSLGSTGANVLTF. The chain employs TRBV7-9 and TRBJ2-6; D is unresolved. The CDR3 spans 15 residues. Looked up from germline, CDR1 is SEHNR and CDR2 is FQNEAQ (reference sequence). The V and J ends lost 5 bases and 4 bases respectively, with 12 bases between them.

This clonotype was counted at least ten times. This chain links TRBV2 with TRBJ2-2; no reliable D call. Trimming took 5 bases from V and 6 from J, leaving 7 bases between them. CDR1 is SNHLY, CDR2 FYNNEI, per germline. The CDR3 is 12 amino acids. CDR3 DNA sequence: TGTGCCAGCAGTTGGGCCTCCGGGGAGCTGTTTTTT. Protein sequence: CASSWASGELFF. The complete variable domain, with remaining parts taken from reference TRBV2 and TRBJ2-2, reads EPEVTQTPSHQVTQMGQEVILRCVPISNHLYFYWYRQILGQKVEFLVSFYNNEISEKSEIFDDQFSVERPDGSNFTLKIRSTKLEDSAMYFCASSWASGELFFGEGSRLTVL.

This clonotype was recorded many times. This chain connects TRBV2 to TRBJ1-4, with 10 bases that match TRBD1. Germline trimming cut 5 bases from V and 7 bases from J; bases unmatched to any gene: 7. Per the germline V gene, CDR1 is SNHLY and CDR2 is FYNNEI. The CDR3 runs 15 residues. For the CDR3, the DNA is TGTGCCAGCAGTCTCTGGACAGGGGGAACTGAAAAACTGTTTTTT. Translation: CASSLWTGGTEKLFF.

Many counts were recorded for this clonotype. An end of the junction differs from the germline gene, which may be a read error. The chain carries TRBV7-8 and TRBJ1-1, with D possibly being TRBD1 (5 bases). Germline values: CDR1 SGHVS, CDR2 FQNEAQ. CDR3 length: 16 residues. The CDR3, as DNA: TGTGCCAGCAGATTAGGGAGGGGTGGAATGAACACTGAAGCTTTCTTT. Encoded protein: CASRLGRGGMNTEAFF.